Detailed here is one T cell receptor (beta chain). Its antigen is as yet unknown. With 6 bases clipped from V and 0 bases from J, the junction kept 4 bases outside the gene matches. Germline V gene data show CDR1 as MNHEY and CDR2 as SVGAGI. This CDR3 has 14 amino acids. Produced via immunoSEQ multiplex PCR; TCRdb's table is partial and in-frame only. The sample has 150,000 to 200,000 clones, around 88% seen once. The data originate from a study of cytomegalovirus exposure and HLA in healthy donors. Study-level information: The 90 to 150 validation repertoires matched the approximately 700 first-cohort repertoires in platform, a later analysis reported. General study findings and limits: Some public TCRs appeared in many individuals, while most sequences were rare. The investigators catalogued 150 to 200 TCR beta chains as cytomegalovirus-associated. In vitro work confirmed that a few CMV-associated chains recognize CMV antigens.

Sequencing was done on a sample of PBMCs. The chain employs TRBV6-5 and TRBJ1-1, with 7 bases aligning to TRBD1. The clonotype originates from a woman under 30 in good health and CMV-seronegative. Here the CDR3 reads CASSRDSMNTEAFF. CDR3 DNA sequence: TGTGCCAGCAGCCGGGACAGCATGAACACTGAAGCTTTCTTT.